This T cell receptor (beta chain) derives from a study of T cells in Graves' hyperthyroidism and ophthalmopathy. Overall study context: Initial diagnosis, before any treatment, was when peripheral blood was collected. Findings of the study overall: For ophthalmopathy, model prediction preceded onset by a median about 6.2 months. Ophthalmopathy stood apart from stable hyperthyroidism in a 13 V-J model.

Using RNA transcripts as the source, TCR beta CDR3 regions were amplified. When the TCR CDR3 underwent first-round RT-PCR, the HTBI primer set was used. MiXCR was run by TCRdb on the multiplex PCR reads, yielding one entry per CDR3 protein. The sample yields approximately 700,000 distinct CDR3 sequences, about a sixth seen once. The germline V gene has CDR1 SGHRS and CDR2 YFSETQ. Between the trimmed V and J ends, which lost 4 bases and 5 bases, there was a span of 16 bases. There are 14 residues in the CDR3. This clonotype has at least ten counts. Its antigen remains unknown. The sample taken for sequencing was blood. The V call is TRBV5-1, the J call TRBJ2-7; D might be TRBD1 (6 bases). The clonotype comes from a man aged 18 to 35 with Graves' hyperthyroidism. The CDR3 here is CASSIQGSLDEQYF. As DNA, the CDR3 is TGCGCCAGCAGCATACAGGGCTCTCTCGACGAGCAGTACTTC.